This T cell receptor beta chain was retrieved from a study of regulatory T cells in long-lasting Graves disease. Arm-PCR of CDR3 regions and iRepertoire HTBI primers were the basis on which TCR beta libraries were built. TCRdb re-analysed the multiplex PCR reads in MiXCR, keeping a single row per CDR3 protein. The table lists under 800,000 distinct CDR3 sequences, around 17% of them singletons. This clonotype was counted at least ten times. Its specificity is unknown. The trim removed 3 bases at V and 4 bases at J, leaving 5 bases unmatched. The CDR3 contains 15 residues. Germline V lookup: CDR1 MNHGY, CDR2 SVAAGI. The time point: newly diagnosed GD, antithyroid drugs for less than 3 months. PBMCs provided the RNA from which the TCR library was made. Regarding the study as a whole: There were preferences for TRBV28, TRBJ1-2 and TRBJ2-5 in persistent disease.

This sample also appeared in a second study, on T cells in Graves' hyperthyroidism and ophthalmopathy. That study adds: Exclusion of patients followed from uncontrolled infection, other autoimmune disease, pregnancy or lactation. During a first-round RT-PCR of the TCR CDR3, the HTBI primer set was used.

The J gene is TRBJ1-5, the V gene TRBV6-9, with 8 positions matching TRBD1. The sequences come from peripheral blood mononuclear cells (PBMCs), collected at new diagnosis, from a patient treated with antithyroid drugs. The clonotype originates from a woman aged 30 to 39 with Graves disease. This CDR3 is CASSYLGTGNQPQHF. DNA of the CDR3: TGTGCCAGCAGTTACTTGGGGACAGGTAATCAGCCCCAGCATTTT.